The next 27 T cell receptor beta chains were all read from a single sample in a study of cytomegalovirus exposure and HLA in healthy donors. The PCR used 60 Vbeta and 13 Jbeta primers. Produced via immunoSEQ multiplex PCR; TCRdb's table is partial and in-frame only. The top ten hold about 1.7% of the sample, which has 130,000 or so clones, around two thirds seen once. The sample consisted of PBMCs. Source of these receptors: a male donor in good health and CMV-seronegative.

The chain has TRBV5-5 and TRBJ1-2, with 10 bases matching TRBD1. This CDR3 spans 16 amino acids. The germline V gene encodes CDR1 SGHKS and CDR2 YYEKEE (reference sequence). Trimming took 1 base from V and 3 from J; bases not matched to a gene: 6. CDR3 sequence (DNA): TGTGCCAGCAGCTTGTGGGACAGGGGATCGGACTATGGCTACACCTTC. It specifies CASSLWDRGSDYGYTF. The whole variable domain, filled in from reference TRBV5-5 and TRBJ1-2, reads DAGVTQSPTHLIKTRGQQVTLRCSPISGHKSVSWYQQVLGQGPQFIFQYYEKEERGRGNFPDRFSARQFPNYSSELNVNALLLGDSALYLCASSLWDRGSDYGYTFGSGTRLTVV.

This clone was recorded many times. The chain couples TRBV6-5 to TRBJ2-3, with D perhaps TRBD2 (5 bases). Germline values: CDR1 MNHEY, CDR2 SVGAGI. CDR3 length equals 14 residues. Trimming left V 7 bases short and J 0 bases short, with 11 bases between. In DNA form, the CDR3 reads TGTGCCAGCAAGAGGGCCTTGAGCACAGATACGCAGTATTTT. It translates to CASKRALSTDTQYF.

The CDR3 nucleotides are TGTGCCAGTACGCAACAGGGCAAAGGCACTGAAGCTTTCTTT. Protein product: CASTQQGKGTEAFF. The J gene is TRBJ1-1, the V gene TRBV6-5; weak D call: TRBD1 (6 bases). Looked up from germline, CDR1 is MNHEY and CDR2 is SVGAGI. This CDR3 is built from 14 residues. V gave up 9 bases and J gave up 4 bases, with 18 bases separating them.

V usage is TRBV28 and J usage is TRBJ1-5, with TRBD1 matching 8 bases. This CDR3 is built from 18 residues. V lost 3 bases to trimming and J lost 6 bases; unmatched junction nucleotides: 16. The germline V gene has CDR1 MDHEN and CDR2 SYDVKM. The CDR3 DNA sequence: TGTGCCAGCAGTTTTTCAGGGGGCTTGGGTTCGCTCACTCAGCCCCAGCATTTT. It encodes CASSFSGGLGSLTQPQHF.

J is TRBJ2-1 and V is TRBV2; 9 positions match TRBD1. The CDR3 length is 15 residues. Germline lookup yields CDR1 SNHLY and CDR2 FYNNEI. The V and J ends lost 5 bases and 2 bases, in that order; junction bases with no gene match: 4. CDR3 nucleotides: TGTGCCAGCAGTCCGGACAGGGGCCCCTACAATGAGCAGTTCTTC. Encoded protein: CASSPDRGPYNEQFF.

A word on this clone: This sample also contains other DNA sequences that code for the same CDR3. The chain uses TRBV6-5 and TRBJ1-1; D remains ambiguous. Trimming removed 0 bases from V and 5 bases from J, with 7 bases in between. The CDR3 runs to 13 residues. Per germline, CDR1 MNHEY and CDR2 SVGAGI. The CDR3 here is CASSYSRGTEAFF. The CDR3 DNA is TGTGCCAGCAGTTACTCACGGGGAACTGAAGCTTTCTTT.

V and J are TRBV21-1 and TRBJ2-1; no check of the table's D call, TRBD2, against the DNA was made. TRBV21-1 is classified as a pseudogene. The CDR3 extends over 19 amino acids. CDR3 residues: CASSKALAGGPKDYNEQFF. In DNA form, the CDR3 reads TGTGCCAGCAGCAAAGCGTTAGCGGGGGGGCCAAAAGATTACAATGAGCAGTTCTTC.

The chain links TRBV4-1 to TRBJ1-5; 7 nucleotides agree with TRBD1. CDR3 length: 15 residues. Germline assignment: CDR1 MGHRA and CDR2 YSYEKL. With 1 base clipped from V and 5 bases from J, the junction kept 5 bases outside the gene matches. The DNA of the CDR3 is TGCGCCAGCAGCCAAGGACAGGGCGGGTATCAGCCCCAGCATTTT. Translating gives CASSQGQGGYQPQHF.

This clone was found a few times. Mismatch with germline at one junction end may stem from a read error. V gene TRBV7-9 combines with J gene TRBJ2-1; D perhaps matches TRBD2 (6 bases). Germline V gives CDR1 SEHNR, CDR2 FQNEAQ (reference sequence). The CDR3 is made up of 12 amino acids. The CDR3, as DNA: TGTTCCAGCAGCTTAGCGGTGAGGGAGCAGTTCTTC. The encoded protein is CSSSLAVREQFF.

The chain has TRBV4-1 and TRBJ2-7; 11 bases match TRBD1. CDR1 and CDR2 (germline): MGHRA, YSYEKL. This CDR3 is 17 amino acids long. J gave up 4 bases and V 0 bases, and 8 bases lay outside the gene matches. CDR3 DNA sequence: TGCGCCAGCAGCCAAGATCCCACGGACAGGGGGCTTTACGAGCAGTACTTC. This encodes CASSQDPTDRGLYEQYF.

The chain uses TRBV15 and TRBJ2-5; possibly TRBD2 for D (5 bases). V lost 9 bases, J lost 1 base, and 12 bases lay in between. Germline V gene sequence: CDR1 LNHNV, CDR2 YYDKDF (reference sequence). The CDR3 sequence is 13 residues long. In nucleotides, the CDR3 is TGTGCCACTATCGGGGAGCTCCAAGAGACCCAGTACTTC. Protein sequence: CATIGELQETQYF. Together with reference TRBV15 and TRBJ2-5, the CDR3 gives the full variable domain: DAMVIQNPRYQVTQFGKPVTLSCSQTLNHNVMYWYQQKSSQAPKLLFHYYDKDFNNEADTPDNFQSRRPNTSFCFLDIRSPGLGDTAMYLCATIGELQETQYFGPGTRLLVL.

The V and J genes are TRBV7-2 and TRBJ1-3; a weak D match, TRBD1 (5 bases). The CDR3 extends over 16 amino acids. Trimming shortened V by 5 bases and J by 4 bases, and 18 bases separated the two germline ends. CDR1 is SGHTA and CDR2 is FQGNSA in the germline V gene. The CDR3 is CASSTGGGPGGNTIYF. DNA for the CDR3: TGTGCCAGCAGCACGGGGGGTGGCCCCGGGGGAAACACCATATATTTT. Using reference TRBV7-2 and TRBJ1-3 for the parts outside the CDR3, the full variable domain is GAGVSQSPSNKVTEKGKDVELRCDPISGHTALYWYRQSLGQGLEFLIYFQGNSAPDKSGLPSDRFSAERTGGSVSTLTIQRTQQEDSAVYLCASSTGGGPGGNTIYFGEGSWLTVV.

This chain connects TRBV5-1 to TRBJ1-2, with D maybe TRBD1 (5 bases). This CDR3 has 14 amino acids. The V and J ends lost 2 bases and 9 bases respectively, with 17 bases between them. Per the germline V gene, CDR1 is SGHRS and CDR2 is YFSETQ. In DNA form, the CDR3 reads TGCGCCAGCAGCTTCGGGGGACGACCAATTAGCTACACCTTC. This encodes CASSFGGRPISYTF.

Here the CDR3 reads CASSYDEARGYTF. In DNA, the CDR3 is TGTGCCAGCAGTTACGACGAGGCTCGGGGCTACACCTTC. V is TRBV6-5 and J is TRBJ1-2; D unresolved. The CDR3 contains 13 residues. V lost 2 bases and J lost 8, with 12 bases in between. Germline CDR1 MNHEY, CDR2 SVGAGI.

This clone turned up a few times. V is TRBV7-2 and J is TRBJ2-7, with a possible D match to TRBD2 (7 bases). From germline, CDR1 is SGHTA and CDR2 FQGNSA. Trimming removed 5 bases at V and 0 bases at J, with 20 bases between. The CDR3 spans 17 residues. The CDR3, as DNA: TGTGCCAGCAGCCACCACCGGGGCGGGGGCATCTCCTACGAGCAGTACTTC. This codes for CASSHHRGGGISYEQYF.

The chain couples TRBV21-1 to TRBJ1-4. TRBV21-1 is an annotated pseudogene. The length of the CDR3 is 15 residues. The CDR3 DNA follows: TGTGCCAGCAGCAACAGAGGAGGGGAGCGTGAAAAACTGTTTTTT. Translation gives CASSNRGGEREKLFF.

This clone was found a few times. The chain joins TRBV19 to TRBJ2-5, with a tentative D call TRBD2 (5 bases). The CDR3 is 15 residues long. The V and J ends lost 2 bases and 7 bases respectively, with 17 bases between them. Germline V gene sequence: CDR1 LNHDA, CDR2 SQIVND (reference sequence). CDR3 in DNA: TGTGCCAGTAGTATACAGTCGGGGTTCGAAACGACCCAGTACTTC. It codes for CASSIQSGFETTQYF.

In the case of this clone: A junction end diverges from the germline sequence, so it may reflect a read error. The chain uses TRBV2 and TRBJ2-3; perhaps TRBD2 as D (6 bases). The germline gives CDR1 SNHLY, CDR2 FYNNEI. CDR3 length: 15 amino acids. This chain's CDR3 is CASSEERGGDIPCHF. CDR3 bases: TGTGCCAGCAGTGAAGAACGGGGAGGAGACATCCCCTGCCATTTT.

The J gene is TRBJ1-2, the V gene TRBV10-2, with 7 bases identical to TRBD1. J gave up 4 bases and V 2 bases, and 13 bases lay outside the gene matches. This CDR3 has 17 amino acids. Germline CDR1 reads WSHSY; CDR2 reads SAAADI. The CDR3 loop reads CASSETTPKDRTYGYTF. DNA for the CDR3: TGCGCCAGCAGTGAGACAACACCCAAGGACAGGACCTATGGCTACACCTTC.

This chain joins TRBV10-3 and TRBJ2-5, with 10 bases matching TRBD2. The trim removed 5 bases at V and 2 bases at J, leaving 5 bases unmatched. Germline V CDR1 and CDR2: ENHRY, SYGVKD. CDR3 size: 15 residues. CDR3 in amino acids: CAISRTSGDQETQYF. The CDR3 nucleotides read TGTGCCATCAGTCGCACTAGCGGGGATCAAGAGACCCAGTACTTC.

The chain couples TRBV7-6 to TRBJ2-2; D might be TRBD1 (5 bases). The CDR3 spans 13 residues. Trimming removed 6 bases at V and 1 base at J, with 6 bases between. Germline CDR1 reads SGHVS; CDR2 reads FNYEAQ. As DNA, the CDR3 is TGTGCCAGCAGACAGGTGAACACCGGGGAGCTGTTTTTT. It codes for CASRQVNTGELFF.

The genes are TRBV5-6 and TRBJ1-1; D might be TRBD1 (5 bases). Germline loops: CDR1 SGHDT, CDR2 YYEEEE. There are 14 residues in the CDR3. Trimming removed 4 bases at V and 0 bases at J, with 10 bases between. Written as DNA, the CDR3 is TGTGCCAGCAGCGACGTGACAGTGAACACTGAAGCTTTCTTT. Residues: CASSDVTVNTEAFF.

This clone was found once. The chain carries TRBV7-6 and TRBJ2-1; 10 nucleotides match TRBD1. Germline lookup yields CDR1 SGHVS and CDR2 FNYEAQ. With 8 bases clipped from V and 5 bases from J, the junction kept 12 bases outside the gene matches. This CDR3 has 16 amino acids. Here the CDR3 DNA reads TGTGCCAGCGGGGTGGCGGGGACAGGGGCCGACAATGAGCAGTTCTTC. Translated, it gives CASGVAGTGADNEQFF.

The chain uses TRBV27 and TRBJ1-5; D ambiguous. Germline CDR1 reads MNHEY; CDR2 reads SMNVEV (reference sequence). The CDR3 extends over 14 amino acids. The germline V and J ends were trimmed by 6 bases and 3 bases, with 12 bases remaining between them. CDR3 coding DNA: TGTGCCAGCAGCGGGATGGGCGTCAATCAGCCCCAGCATTTT. This sequence encodes CASSGMGVNQPQHF.

This clone came up once. Here the CDR3 reads CASRRRANTGELFF. The CDR3 bases are TGTGCCAGCAGACGTCGGGCGAACACCGGGGAGCTGTTTTTT. V and J are TRBV25-1 and TRBJ2-2, with D unresolved. This CDR3 has 14 amino acids. Trimming stripped 6 bases from V and 0 bases from J, with 8 bases between. Germline CDR1 is MGHDK and CDR2 is SYGVNS.

The chain links TRBV18 to TRBJ1-2; 8 nucleotides agree with TRBD1. CDR3 length equals 18 residues. V was clipped by 0 bases and J by 2 bases; unmatched bases: 11. CDR1 and CDR2 (germline): KGHSH, LQKENI. CDR3: CASSPPPGQAKGNYGYTF. CDR3 in DNA: TGTGCCAGCTCACCACCGCCGGGACAGGCAAAAGGGAACTATGGCTACACCTTC.

The chain uses TRBV2 and TRBJ2-5; weak D call: TRBD2 (5 bases). This CDR3 is 13 amino acids long. The V end lost 2 bases, the J end lost 6 bases, and 10 bases lay between the germline ends. The germline CDR1 and CDR2 sequences are SNHLY and FYNNEI. In nucleotides, the CDR3 is TGTGCCAGCAGTGAAACAACGGGGAAGACCCAGTACTTC. This encodes CASSETTGKTQYF.